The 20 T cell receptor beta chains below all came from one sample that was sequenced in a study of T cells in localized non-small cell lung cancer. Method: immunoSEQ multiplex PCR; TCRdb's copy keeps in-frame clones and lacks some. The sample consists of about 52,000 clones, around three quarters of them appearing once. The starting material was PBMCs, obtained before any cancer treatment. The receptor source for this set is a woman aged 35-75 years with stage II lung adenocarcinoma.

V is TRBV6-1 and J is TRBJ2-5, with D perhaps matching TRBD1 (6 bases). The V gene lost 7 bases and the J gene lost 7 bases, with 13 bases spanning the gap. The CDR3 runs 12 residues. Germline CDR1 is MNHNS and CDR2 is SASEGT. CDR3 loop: CASNTDRRTQYF. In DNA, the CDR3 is TGTGCCAGCAATACCGACAGGAGGACCCAGTACTTC.

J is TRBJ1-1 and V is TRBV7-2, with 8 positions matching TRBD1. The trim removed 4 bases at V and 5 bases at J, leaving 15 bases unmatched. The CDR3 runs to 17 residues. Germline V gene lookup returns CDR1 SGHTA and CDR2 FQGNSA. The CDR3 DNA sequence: TGTGCCAGCAGCTCGCCCGGACAGGGCAGCATACTTACTGAAGCTTTCTTT. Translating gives CASSSPGQGSILTEAFF.

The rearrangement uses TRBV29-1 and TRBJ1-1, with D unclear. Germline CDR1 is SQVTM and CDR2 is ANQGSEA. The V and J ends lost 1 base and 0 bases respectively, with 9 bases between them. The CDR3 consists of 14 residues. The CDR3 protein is CSVEVPSLNTEAFF. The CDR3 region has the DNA TGCAGCGTTGAAGTCCCCAGCTTGAACACTGAAGCTTTCTTT.

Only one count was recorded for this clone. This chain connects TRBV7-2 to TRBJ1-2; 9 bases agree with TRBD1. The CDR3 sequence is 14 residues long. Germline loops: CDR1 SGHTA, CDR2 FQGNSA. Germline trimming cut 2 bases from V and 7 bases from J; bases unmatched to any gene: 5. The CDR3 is CASSLFTGGFGYTF. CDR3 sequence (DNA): TGTGCCAGCAGCTTATTCACAGGGGGCTTTGGCTACACCTTC. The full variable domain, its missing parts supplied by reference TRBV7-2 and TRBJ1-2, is GAGVSQSPSNKVTEKGKDVELRCDPISGHTALYWYRQSLGQGLEFLIYFQGNSAPDKSGLPSDRFSAERTGGSVSTLTIQRTQQEDSAVYLCASSLFTGGFGYTFGSGTRLTVV.

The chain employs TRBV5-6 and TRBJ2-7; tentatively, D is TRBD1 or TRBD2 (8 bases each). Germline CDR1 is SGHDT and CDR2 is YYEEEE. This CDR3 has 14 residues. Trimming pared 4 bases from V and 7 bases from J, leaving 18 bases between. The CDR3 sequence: CASSPGLGDREQYF. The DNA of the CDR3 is TGTGCCAGCAGCCCGGGACTAGGGGACAGGGAGCAGTACTTC.

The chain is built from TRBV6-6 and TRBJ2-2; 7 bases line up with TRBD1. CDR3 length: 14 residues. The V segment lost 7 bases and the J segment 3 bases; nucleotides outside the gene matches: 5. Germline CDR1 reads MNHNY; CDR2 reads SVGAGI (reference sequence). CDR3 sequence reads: CASTQQGHTGELFF. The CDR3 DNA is TGTGCCAGCACCCAACAGGGGCACACCGGGGAGCTGTTTTTT.

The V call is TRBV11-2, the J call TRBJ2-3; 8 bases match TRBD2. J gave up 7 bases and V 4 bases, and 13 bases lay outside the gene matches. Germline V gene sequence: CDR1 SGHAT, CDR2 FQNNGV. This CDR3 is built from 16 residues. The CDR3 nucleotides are TGTGCCAGCAGCTCCTTGGATTCGGGGGGGCCGAATACGCAGTATTTT. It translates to CASSSLDSGGPNTQYF.

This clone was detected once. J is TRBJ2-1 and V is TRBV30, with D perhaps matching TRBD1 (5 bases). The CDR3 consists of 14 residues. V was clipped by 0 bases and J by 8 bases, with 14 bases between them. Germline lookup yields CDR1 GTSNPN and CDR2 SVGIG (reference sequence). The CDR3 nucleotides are TGTGCCTGGAGTGTGACCCTAGGGGATCATGAGCAGTTCTTC. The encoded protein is CAWSVTLGDHEQFF.

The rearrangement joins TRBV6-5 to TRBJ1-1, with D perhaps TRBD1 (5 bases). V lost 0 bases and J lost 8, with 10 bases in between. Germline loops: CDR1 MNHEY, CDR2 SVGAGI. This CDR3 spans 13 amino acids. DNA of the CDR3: TGTGCCAGCAGTTACTCAGACAGTCTAGAAGCTTTCTTT. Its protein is CASSYSDSLEAFF.

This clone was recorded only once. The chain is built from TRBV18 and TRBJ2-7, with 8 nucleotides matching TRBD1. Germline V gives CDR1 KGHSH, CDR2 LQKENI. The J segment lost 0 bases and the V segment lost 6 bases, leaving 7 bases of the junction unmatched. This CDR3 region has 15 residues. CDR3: CASSPTGGSSYEQYF. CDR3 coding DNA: TGTGCCAGCTCTCCAACAGGGGGAAGCTCCTACGAGCAGTACTTC.

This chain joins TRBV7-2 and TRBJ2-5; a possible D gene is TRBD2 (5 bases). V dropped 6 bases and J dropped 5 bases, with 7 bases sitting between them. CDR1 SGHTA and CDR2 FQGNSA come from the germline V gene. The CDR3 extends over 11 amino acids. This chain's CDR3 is CASREEETQYF. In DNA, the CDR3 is TGTGCCAGCAGGGAGGAGGAGACCCAGTACTTC.

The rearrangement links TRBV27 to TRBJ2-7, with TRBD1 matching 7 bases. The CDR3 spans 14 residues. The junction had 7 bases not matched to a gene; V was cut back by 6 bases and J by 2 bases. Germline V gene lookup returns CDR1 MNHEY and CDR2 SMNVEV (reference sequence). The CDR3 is CASSRVGTAYEQYF. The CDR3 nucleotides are TGTGCCAGCAGCCGAGTCGGGACAGCCTACGAGCAGTACTTC.

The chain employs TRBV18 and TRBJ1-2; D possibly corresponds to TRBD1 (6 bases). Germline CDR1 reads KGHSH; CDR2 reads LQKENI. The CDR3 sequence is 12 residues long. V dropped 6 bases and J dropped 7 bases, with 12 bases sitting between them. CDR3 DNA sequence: TGTGCCAGCTCCGGACAGCAAGGTGGCTACACCTTC. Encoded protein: CASSGQQGGYTF.

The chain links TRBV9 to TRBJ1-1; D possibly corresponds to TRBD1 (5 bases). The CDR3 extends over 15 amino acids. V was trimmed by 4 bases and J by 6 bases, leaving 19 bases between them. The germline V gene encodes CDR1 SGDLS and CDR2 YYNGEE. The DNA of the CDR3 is TGTGCCAGCAGCCCTCCCTCTCAGGGTTGGGCTGAAGCTTTCTTT. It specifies CASSPPSQGWAEAFF.

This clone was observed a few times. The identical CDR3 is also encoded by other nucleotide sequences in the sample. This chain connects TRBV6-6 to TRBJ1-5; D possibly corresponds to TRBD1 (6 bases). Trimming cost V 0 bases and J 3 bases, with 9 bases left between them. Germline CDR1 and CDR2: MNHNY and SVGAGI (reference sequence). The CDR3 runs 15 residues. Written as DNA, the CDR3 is TGTGCCAGCAGTTACTCGGACAGATCCAATCAGCCCCAGCATTTT. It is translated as CASSYSDRSNQPQHF.

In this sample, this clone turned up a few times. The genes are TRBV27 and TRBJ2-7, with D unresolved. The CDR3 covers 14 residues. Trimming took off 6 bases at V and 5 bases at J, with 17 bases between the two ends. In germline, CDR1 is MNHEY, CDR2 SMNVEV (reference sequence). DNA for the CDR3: TGTGCCAGCAGCAGGCCCCATTACGGAAACGAGCAGTACTTC. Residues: CASSRPHYGNEQYF.

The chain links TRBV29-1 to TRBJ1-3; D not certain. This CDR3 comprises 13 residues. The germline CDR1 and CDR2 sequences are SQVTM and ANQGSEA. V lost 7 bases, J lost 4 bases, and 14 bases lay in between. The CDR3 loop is CSAEGPGGNTIYF. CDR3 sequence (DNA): TGCAGCGCCGAGGGTCCTGGGGGAAACACCATATATTTT.

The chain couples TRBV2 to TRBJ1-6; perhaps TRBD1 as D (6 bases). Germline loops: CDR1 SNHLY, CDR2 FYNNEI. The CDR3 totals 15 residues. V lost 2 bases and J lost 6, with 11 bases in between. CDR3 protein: CASSEQGKGNSPLHF. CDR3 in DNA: TGTGCCAGCAGTGAACAGGGGAAGGGTAATTCACCCCTCCACTTT.

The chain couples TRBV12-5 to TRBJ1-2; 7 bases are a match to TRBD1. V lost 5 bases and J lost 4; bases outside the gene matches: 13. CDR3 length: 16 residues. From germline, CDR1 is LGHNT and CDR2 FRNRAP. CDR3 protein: CASGTRQGISGYGYTF. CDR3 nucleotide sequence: TGTGCTAGTGGTACCAGACAGGGTATAAGTGGCTATGGCTACACCTTC.

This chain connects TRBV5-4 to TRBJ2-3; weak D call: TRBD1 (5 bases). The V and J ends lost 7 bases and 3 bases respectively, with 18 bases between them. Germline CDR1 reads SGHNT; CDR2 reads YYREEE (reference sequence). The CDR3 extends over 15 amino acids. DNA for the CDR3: TGTGCCAGCGGTCCTGGGGCGGCTAGAACAGATACGCAGTATTTT. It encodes CASGPGAARTDTQYF.